Listed here is a single TCR beta chain. This clone was observed a few times. Its antigen is currently not known. Within one base of it there is no much larger clone, and no base qualities were kept. The immunoSEQ hsTCRB assay version 4 in survey mode was used to sequence TCRbeta repertoires from genomic DNA. For TCRbeta sequencing, genomic DNA was diluted to about 9.1 ng/uL, and up to roughly 1 ug was used per sample. Turning to the authors' computational methods: TCRbeta data analysis was done in ImmunoSeq Analyzer 3.0, and diversity was calculated on productive nucleotide rearrangements. Lower-bound TCR diversity was estimated with the improved Chao index, and clonality with the Gini coefficient using the Immunarch R package. Different nucleotide rearrangements encoding the same CDR3beta amino acid sequence were treated as distinct clonotypes. Differential abundance analysis found TCRbeta sequences that were significantly enriched in antigen-responding cells compared with anti-CD3/anti-CD28-activated cells. Using predicted peptide-MHC specificity as the basis, GLIPH2 grouped TCRs into clusters, both for each participant individually and for the merged data sets that combined participants. The source is immuneACCESS, and TCRdb retained only in-frame sequences with V and J called. Part of the clones is not carried over; for the studies checked, unresolved V genes explain less than half of this, and the remainder is unexplained. Clone size and V and J calls were adopted from that table, with D and trimming inferred from the DNA. The sample table shows more than 45,000 clones, and 75% to 85% are seen once. The ten top clones hold less than 3% of the sample.

The germline V and J ends show losses of 4 bases and 5 bases respectively, and no gene match explains 12 bases of the junction. CDR3 length: 15 amino acids, cysteine to phenylalanine. Kept here is only the CDR3 DNA, which spans 45 bases and is read in frame from base 1. The germline V gene (reference sequence) gives CDR1 as GTSNPN and CDR2 as SVGIG. The data are from a study of persistence of HIV-infected CD4 T cells (dated by TCRdb to 2020 to 2021). Study-wide context: CMV- and HIV-1 Gag-responding CD4+ T cells were isolated from ART-treated individuals so that antigen-driven clonal expansion of HIV-1-infected cells could be examined. TCRbeta sequencing assessed the clonality of all cells in each sorted population, while proviral sequencing assessed the clonality of infected cells. Peripheral blood samples of up to about 180 mL were taken at multiple time points, with the exception of two participants who underwent leukapheresis at a single time point. In the cross-participant TCR cluster analysis, roughly 8 participants were included for CMV and roughly 7 participants were included for Gag. The median time the participants had spent on suppressive ART was approximately eight years.

What the treatment or condition label conveys for this sample: suppressive antiretroviral therapy. Lysates of CMV-infected fibroblasts were used at about 9.2 ug/mL for cell stimulation. Nonresponding CD40L-negative CD69-negative CD45RO-high memory CD4+ T cells were sorted as memory populations depleted of antigen-responding cells. HIV-1-infected adults in whom suppressive ART had been started during chronic infection were enrolled as participants. Plasma HIV-1 RNA had been undetectable (below 50 copies/mL) in participants for at least 4 years. To be included, a participant needed positive CMV serology and a CD4+ T cell count above 400 cells/uL. Before stimulation, PBMCs were isolated using density centrifugation and then depleted of CD8+ T cells. CD8-depleted PBMCs were stimulated for 18 hours with anti-CD28/CD49d costimulation, CD40-blocking antibody and enfuvirtide to prevent new infections. Cells were sorted on a Beckman Coulter MoFlo Legacy or XDP sorter, with propidium iodide excluding dead cells. The QIAamp DNA Mini Kit was used for genomic DNA extraction from samples above one million cells, and the Quick-DNA Microprep Kit was used otherwise.

Overall study results and their limits: A correlation was observed between TCR oligoclonality and proviral oligoclonality within the same sorted populations. Significantly lower TCRbeta richness was observed in CMV- and Gag-responding cells than in anti-CD3/anti-CD28-responding cells, and higher oligoclonality was observed in CMV-responding cells than in CD3/CD28-stimulated and Gag-responding cells. Bulk TCR analyses could not be restricted to the rare CMV-responding cells that actually carried HIV-1 proviruses. The study involved few individuals and tested only a limited range of antigens. Antigen-responding cells were enriched for degenerate expanded CDR3beta sequences, which suggests convergent selection of CD4+ responses to CMV and Gag.

This material consisted of CD4+ T cells sorted from PBMCs after roughly 18-hour stimulation, taken from a patient who received antiretroviral therapy. What the cell subset or site label conveys for this sample: CD40L-CD69- CD45RO-high memory CD4 T cells not responding to CMV lysate. The TCR originated in an adult man with HIV who was CMV-seropositive. The receptor chain draws on TRBV30 and TRBJ1-1, with 8 central nucleotides matching TRBD1. Here is the DNA: TGTGCCTGGAACCGCATAGCAGGGGGCAAAACTGAAGCTTTCTTT. This is translated as CAWNRIAGGKTEAFF. Full variable domain (CDR3 extended with the reference TRBV30 and TRBJ1-1 proteins): SQTIHQWPATLVQPVGSPLSLECTVEGTSNPNLYWYRQAAGRGLQLLFYSVGIGQISSEVPQNLSASRPQDRQFILSSKKLLLSDSGFYLCAWNRIAGGKTEAFFGQGTRLTVV.